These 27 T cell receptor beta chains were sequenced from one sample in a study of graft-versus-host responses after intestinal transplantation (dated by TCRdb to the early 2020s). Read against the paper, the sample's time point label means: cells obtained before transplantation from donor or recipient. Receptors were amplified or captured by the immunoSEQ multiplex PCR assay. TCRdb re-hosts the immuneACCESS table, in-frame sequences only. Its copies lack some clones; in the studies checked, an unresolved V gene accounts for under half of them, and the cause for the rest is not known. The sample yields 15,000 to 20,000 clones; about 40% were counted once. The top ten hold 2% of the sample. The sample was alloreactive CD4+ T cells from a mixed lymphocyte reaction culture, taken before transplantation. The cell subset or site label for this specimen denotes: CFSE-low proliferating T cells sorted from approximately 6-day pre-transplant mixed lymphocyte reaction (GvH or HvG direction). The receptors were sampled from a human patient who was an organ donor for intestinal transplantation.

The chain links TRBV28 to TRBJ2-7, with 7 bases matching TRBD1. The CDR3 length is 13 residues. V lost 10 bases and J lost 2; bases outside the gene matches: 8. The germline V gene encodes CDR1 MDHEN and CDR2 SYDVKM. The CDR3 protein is CATQGTVPYEQYF. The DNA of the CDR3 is TGTGCCACCCAGGGGACAGTTCCCTACGAGCAGTACTTC.

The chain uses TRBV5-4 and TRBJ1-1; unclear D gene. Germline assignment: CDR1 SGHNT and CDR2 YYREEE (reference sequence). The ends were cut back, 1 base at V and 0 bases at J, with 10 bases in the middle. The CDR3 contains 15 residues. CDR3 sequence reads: CASSLLGQMNTEAFF. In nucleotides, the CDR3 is TGTGCCAGCAGCTTGCTGGGCCAAATGAACACTGAAGCTTTCTTT.

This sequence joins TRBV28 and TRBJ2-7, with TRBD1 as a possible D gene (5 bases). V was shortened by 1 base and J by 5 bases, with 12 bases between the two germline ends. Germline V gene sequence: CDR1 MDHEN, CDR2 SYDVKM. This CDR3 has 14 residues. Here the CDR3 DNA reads TGTGCCAGCAGTTTATCTGGGGCCCCCCACGAGCAGTACTTC. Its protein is CASSLSGAPHEQYF.

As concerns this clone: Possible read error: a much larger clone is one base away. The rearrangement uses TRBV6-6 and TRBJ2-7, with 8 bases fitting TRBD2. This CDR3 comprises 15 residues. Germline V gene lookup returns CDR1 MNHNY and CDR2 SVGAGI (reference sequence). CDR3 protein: CASSSIREGRDEQCF. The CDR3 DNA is TGTGCCAGCAGCTCGATCCGGGAGGGACGGGACGAGCAGTGCTTC.

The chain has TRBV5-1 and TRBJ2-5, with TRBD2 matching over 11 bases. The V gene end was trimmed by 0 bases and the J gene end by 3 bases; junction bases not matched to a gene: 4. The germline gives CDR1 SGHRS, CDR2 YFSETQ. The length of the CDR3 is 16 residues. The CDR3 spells CASSLVFSGREETQYF. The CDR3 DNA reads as TGCGCCAGCAGCTTGGTATTTAGCGGGAGGGAAGAGACCCAGTACTTC.

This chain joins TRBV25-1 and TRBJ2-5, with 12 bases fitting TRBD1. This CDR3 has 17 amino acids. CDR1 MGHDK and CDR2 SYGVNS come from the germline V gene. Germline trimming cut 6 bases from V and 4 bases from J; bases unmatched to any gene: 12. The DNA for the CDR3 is TGTGCCAGCAGCCAAAGTCCGGGACAGGGGGCTGGAGAGACCCAGTACTTC. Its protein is CASSQSPGQGAGETQYF.

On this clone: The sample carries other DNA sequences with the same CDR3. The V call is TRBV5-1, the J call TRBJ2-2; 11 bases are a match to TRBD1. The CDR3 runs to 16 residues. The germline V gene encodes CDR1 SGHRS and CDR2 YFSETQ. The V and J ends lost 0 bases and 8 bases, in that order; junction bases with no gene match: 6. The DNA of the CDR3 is TGCGCCAGCAGCTTGGTTGGGACAGGGGGGCGAGGGGAGCTGTTTTTT. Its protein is CASSLVGTGGRGELFF.

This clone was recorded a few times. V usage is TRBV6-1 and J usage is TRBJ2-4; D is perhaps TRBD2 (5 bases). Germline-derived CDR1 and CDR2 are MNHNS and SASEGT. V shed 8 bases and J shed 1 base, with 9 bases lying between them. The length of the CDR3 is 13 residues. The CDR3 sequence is CASGRHAKNIQYF. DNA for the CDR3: TGTGCCAGCGGGAGACACGCCAAAAACATTCAGTACTTC.

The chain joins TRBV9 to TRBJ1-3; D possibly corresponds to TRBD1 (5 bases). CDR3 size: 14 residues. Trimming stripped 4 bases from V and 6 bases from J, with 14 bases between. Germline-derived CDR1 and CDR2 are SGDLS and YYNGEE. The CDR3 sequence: CASSSGLTLNTIYF. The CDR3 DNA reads TGTGCCAGCAGCTCGGGGCTTACTTTAAACACCATATATTTT.

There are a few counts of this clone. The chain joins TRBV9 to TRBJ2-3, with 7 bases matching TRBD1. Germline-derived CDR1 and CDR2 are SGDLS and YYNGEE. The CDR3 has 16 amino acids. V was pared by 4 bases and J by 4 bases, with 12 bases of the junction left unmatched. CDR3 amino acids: CASSLTGTEGPDTQYF. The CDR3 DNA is TGTGCCAGCAGCCTTACCGGGACAGAGGGCCCAGATACGCAGTATTTT.

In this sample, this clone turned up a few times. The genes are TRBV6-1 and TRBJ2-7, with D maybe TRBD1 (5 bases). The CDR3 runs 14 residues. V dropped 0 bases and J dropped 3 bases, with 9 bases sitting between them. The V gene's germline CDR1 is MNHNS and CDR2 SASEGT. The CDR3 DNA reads TGTGCCAGCAGTGAAGCGCCACAGGTCTACGAGCAGTACTTC. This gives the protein CASSEAPQVYEQYF.

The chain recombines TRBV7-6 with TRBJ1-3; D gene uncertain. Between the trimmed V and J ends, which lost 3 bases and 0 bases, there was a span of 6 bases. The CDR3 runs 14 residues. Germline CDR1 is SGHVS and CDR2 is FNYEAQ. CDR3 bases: TGTGCCAGCAGCTTGGGTGGCTCTGGAAACACCATATATTTT. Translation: CASSLGGSGNTIYF. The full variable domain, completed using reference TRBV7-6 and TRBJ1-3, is GAGVSQSPRYKVTKRGQDVALRCDPISGHVSLYWYRQALGQGPEFLTYFNYEAQQDKSGLPNDRFSAERPEGSISTLTIQRTEQRDSAMYRCASSLGGSGNTIYFGEGSWLTVV.

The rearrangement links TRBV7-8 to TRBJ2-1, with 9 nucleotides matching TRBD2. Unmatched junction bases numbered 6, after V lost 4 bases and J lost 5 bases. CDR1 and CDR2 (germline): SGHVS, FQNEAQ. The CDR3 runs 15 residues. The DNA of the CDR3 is TGTGCCAGCAGCTCCCGGACTAGCGTGGACAATGAGCAGTTCTTC. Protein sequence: CASSSRTSVDNEQFF.

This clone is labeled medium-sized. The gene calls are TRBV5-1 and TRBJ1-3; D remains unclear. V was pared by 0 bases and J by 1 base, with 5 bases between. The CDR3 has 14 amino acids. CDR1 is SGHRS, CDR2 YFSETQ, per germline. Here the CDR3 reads CASSLGSSGNTIYF. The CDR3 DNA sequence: TGCGCCAGCAGCTTGGGCAGTTCTGGAAACACCATATATTTT.

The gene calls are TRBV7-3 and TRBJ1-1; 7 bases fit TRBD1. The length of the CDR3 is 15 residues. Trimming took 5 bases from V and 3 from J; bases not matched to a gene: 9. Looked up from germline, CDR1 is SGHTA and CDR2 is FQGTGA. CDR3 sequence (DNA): TGTGCCAGCAGCCCCGTAGGAGGGGGCTACACTGAAGCTTTCTTT. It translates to CASSPVGGGYTEAFF. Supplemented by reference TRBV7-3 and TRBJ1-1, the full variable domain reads GAGVSQTPSNKVTEKGKYVELRCDPISGHTALYWYRQSLGQGPEFLIYFQGTGAADDSGLPNDRFFAVRPEGSVSTLKIQRTERGDSAVYLCASSPVGGGYTEAFFGQGTRLTVV.

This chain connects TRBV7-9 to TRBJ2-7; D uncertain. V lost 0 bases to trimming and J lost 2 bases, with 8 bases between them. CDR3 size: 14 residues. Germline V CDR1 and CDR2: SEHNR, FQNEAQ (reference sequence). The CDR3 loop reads CASSLAGKAYEQYF. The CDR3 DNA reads TGTGCCAGCAGCTTAGCTGGCAAAGCCTACGAGCAGTACTTC.

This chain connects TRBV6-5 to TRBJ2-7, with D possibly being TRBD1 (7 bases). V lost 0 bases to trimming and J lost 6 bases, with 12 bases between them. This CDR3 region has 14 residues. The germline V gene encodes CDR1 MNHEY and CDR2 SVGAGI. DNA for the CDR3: TGTGCCAGCAGTTACTCTTGGCAGGGGGGCGAGCAGTACTTC. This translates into CASSYSWQGGEQYF.

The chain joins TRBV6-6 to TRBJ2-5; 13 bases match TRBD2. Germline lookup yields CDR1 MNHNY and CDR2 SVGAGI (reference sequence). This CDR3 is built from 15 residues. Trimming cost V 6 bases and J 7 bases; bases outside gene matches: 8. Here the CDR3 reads CASSPGLAGLTTQYF. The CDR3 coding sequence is TGTGCCAGCAGCCCGGGACTAGCGGGACTAACGACCCAGTACTTC.

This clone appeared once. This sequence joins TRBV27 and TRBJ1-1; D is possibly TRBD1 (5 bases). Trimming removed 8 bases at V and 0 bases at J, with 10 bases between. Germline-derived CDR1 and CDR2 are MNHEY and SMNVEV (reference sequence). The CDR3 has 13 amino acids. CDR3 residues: CASRDGLNTEAFF. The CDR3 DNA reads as TGTGCCAGCCGGGACGGCCTGAACACTGAAGCTTTCTTT.

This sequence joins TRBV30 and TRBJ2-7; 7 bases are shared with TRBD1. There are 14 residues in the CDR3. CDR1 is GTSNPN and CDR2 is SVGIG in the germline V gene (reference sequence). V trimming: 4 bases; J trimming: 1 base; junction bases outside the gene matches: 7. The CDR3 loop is CAWNLQGPSYEQYF. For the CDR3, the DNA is TGTGCCTGGAACCTACAGGGGCCATCCTACGAGCAGTACTTC.

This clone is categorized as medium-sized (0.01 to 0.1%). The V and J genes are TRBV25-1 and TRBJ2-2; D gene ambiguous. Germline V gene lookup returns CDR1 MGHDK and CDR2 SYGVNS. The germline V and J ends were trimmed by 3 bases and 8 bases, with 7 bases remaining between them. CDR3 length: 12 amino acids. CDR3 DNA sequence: TGTGCCAGCAGTGAGATCTTTGGGGAGCTGTTTTTT. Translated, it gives CASSEIFGELFF.

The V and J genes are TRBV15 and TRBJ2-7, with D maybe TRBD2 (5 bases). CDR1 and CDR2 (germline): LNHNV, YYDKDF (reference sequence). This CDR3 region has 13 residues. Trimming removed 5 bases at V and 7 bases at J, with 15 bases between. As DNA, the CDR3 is TGTGCCACCAGCCTTCGGGCGCCGGGGGAGCAGTACTTC. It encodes CATSLRAPGEQYF.

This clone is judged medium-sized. The CDR3 DNA reads TGTGCCAGCAGCGAACAGGGGAGTCGGTGGACTGAAGCTTTCTTT. It is translated as CASSEQGSRWTEAFF. The chain links TRBV2 to TRBJ1-1, with 7 bases identical to TRBD1. Losses at the gene ends were 6 bases for V and 5 bases for J; bases not matched to a gene: 12. This CDR3 has 15 residues. CDR1 and CDR2 from the germline V gene are SNHLY and FYNNEI.

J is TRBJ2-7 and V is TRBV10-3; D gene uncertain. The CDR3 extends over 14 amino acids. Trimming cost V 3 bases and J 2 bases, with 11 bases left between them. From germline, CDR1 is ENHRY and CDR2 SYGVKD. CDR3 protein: CAISETQSTYEQYF. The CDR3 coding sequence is TGTGCCATCAGTGAAACACAAAGCACCTACGAGCAGTACTTC.

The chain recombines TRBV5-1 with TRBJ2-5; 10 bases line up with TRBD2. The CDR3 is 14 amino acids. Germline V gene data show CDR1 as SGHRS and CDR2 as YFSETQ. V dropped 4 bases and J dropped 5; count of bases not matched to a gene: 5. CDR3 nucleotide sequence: TGCGCCAGCAGCCAAGCGGGAGGGCCGGAGACCCAGTACTTC. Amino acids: CASSQAGGPETQYF.

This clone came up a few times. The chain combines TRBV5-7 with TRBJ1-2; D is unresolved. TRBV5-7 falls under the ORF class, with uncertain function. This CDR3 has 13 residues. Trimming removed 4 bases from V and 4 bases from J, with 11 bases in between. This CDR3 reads CASSQVPGYGYTF. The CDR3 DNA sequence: TGTGCCAGCAGCCAGGTGCCGGGCTATGGCTACACCTTC.

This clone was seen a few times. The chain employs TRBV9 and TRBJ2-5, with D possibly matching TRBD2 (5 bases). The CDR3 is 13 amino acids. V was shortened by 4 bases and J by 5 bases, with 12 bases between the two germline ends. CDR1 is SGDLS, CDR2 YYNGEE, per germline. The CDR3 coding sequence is TGTGCCAGCAGCCGGCGGGCCTTCGAGACCCAGTACTTC. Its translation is CASSRRAFETQYF. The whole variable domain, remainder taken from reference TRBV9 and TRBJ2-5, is DSGVTQTPKHLITATGQRVTLRCSPRSGDLSVYWYQQSLDQGLQFLIQYYNGEERAKGNILERFSAQQFPDLHSELNLSSLELGDSALYFCASSRRAFETQYFGPGTRLLVL.